The clone carrying this T cell receptor (beta chain) was seen ten or more times. Antigen: not known. This record belongs to a study of neurological immune-mediated disorders. The study, taken as a whole, reports: No CDR3 amino acid sequences recurred among expanded clones across subjects, suggesting private repertoires in all groups. The greatest degree of TCR clonal expansion was observed in HTLV-1-associated myelopathy, with the lowest in multiple sclerosis, below that of healthy controls.

With 10-nucleotide random UMIs, 5'RACE was used to make the cDNA. TCRdb ran MiXCR on the 5' RACE reads and lists one entry per CDR3 protein. The profile covers under 60,000 distinct CDR3 sequences, with approximately 16% appearing a single time and approximately 4% taken by the ten largest. CDR3 size: 15 residues. Germline V gene sequence: CDR1 SGHTA, CDR2 FQGNSA. The V end lost 5 bases, the J end lost 0 bases, and 14 bases lay between the germline ends. The sample comprised PBMCs. The chain is built from TRBV7-2 and TRBJ2-7; D may match TRBD1 or TRBD2 (5 bases each). The TCR comes from a man aged 55 to 70 in good health. The CDR3 spells CASSKYGTLSYEQYF. In nucleotides, the CDR3 is TGTGCCAGCAGCAAGTATGGGACGCTCTCCTACGAGCAGTACTTC.